This T cell receptor beta chain was sequenced for a study of T-cell reconstitution after alpha-beta-depleted transplantation in children. Findings of the study overall: Once a year had passed after transplant, T-cell counts and diversity came mostly from newly produced T cells. Diversity of TCRbeta at day 60 was high in some patients, arising from surviving recipient T cells and thymic progenitors. Reportedly, only several hundred clones from non-depleted graft cells drove alpha-beta T-cell counts at about two months.

This clonotype appeared many times. Its antigen is not known. The germline V gene encodes CDR1 MGHRA and CDR2 YSYEKL. The CDR3 consists of 19 residues. V shed 0 bases, J shed 4 bases, and the junction held 13 bases outside the gene matches. A TCRbeta library incorporating unique molecular identifiers was prepared. One entry per CDR3 protein, called by TCRdb with MiXCR from the PCR reads. The table shows around 450,000 distinct CDR3 sequences, with under 12% occurring only once. This sample comprised PBMCs, obtained before TCRalphabeta/CD19-depleted stem cell transplant. This sequence was found in a child under 10 years old with inherited bone marrow failure, due to receive a stem cell transplant. The J gene is TRBJ2-2, the V gene TRBV4-1, with TRBD1 matching over 8 bases. The CDR3 DNA sequence: TGCGCCAGCAGCCAAGATGTGGGCTGGCAGGGGGCACCCACCGGGGAGCTGTTTTTT. It encodes CASSQDVGWQGAPTGELFF.